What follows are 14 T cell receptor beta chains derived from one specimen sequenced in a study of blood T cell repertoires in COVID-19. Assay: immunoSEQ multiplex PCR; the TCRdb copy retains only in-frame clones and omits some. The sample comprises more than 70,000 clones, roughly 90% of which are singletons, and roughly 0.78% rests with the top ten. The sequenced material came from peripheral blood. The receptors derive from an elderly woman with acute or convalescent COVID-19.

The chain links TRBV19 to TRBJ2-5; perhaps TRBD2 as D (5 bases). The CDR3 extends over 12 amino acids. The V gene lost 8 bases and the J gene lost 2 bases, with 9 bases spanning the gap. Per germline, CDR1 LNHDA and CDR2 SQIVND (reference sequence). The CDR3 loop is CASSGLQETQYF. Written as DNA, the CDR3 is TGTGCCAGTTCGGGGTTACAAGAGACCCAGTACTTC.

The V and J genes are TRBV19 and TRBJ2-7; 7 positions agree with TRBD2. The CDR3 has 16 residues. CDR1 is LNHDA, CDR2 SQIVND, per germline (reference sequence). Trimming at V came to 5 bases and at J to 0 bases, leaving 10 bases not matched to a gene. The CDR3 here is CASSPHWGGNSYEQYF. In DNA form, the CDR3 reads TGTGCCAGTAGTCCCCACTGGGGGGGGAACTCCTACGAGCAGTACTTC.

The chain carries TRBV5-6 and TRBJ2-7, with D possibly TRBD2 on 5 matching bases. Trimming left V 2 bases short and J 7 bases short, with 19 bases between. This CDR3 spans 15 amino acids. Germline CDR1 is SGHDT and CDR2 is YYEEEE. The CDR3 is CASSLPGKMGLEQYF. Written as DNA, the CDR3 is TGTGCCAGCAGCTTACCGGGAAAAATGGGCCTGGAGCAGTACTTC.

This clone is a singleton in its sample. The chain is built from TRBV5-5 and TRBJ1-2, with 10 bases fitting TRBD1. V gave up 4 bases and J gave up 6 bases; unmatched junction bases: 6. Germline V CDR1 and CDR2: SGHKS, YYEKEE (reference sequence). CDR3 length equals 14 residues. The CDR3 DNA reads TGTGCCAGCAGCCCCGAGACAGGGGGCGATGGCTACACCTTC. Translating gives CASSPETGGDGYTF.

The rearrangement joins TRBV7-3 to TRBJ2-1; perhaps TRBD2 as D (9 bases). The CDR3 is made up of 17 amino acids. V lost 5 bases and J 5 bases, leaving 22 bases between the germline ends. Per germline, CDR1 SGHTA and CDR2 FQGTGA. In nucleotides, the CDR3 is TGTGCCAGCAGCCCACGCAGGGGGCCTAGCGGGAACAATGAGCAGTTCTTC. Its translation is CASSPRRGPSGNNEQFF.

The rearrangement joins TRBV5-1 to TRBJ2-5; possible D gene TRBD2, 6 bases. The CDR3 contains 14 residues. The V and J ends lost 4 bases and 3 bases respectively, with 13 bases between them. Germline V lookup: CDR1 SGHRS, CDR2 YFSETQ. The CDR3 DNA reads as TGCGCCAGCAGCCAGTATGGGGGGAAAGAGACCCAGTACTTC. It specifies CASSQYGGKETQYF.

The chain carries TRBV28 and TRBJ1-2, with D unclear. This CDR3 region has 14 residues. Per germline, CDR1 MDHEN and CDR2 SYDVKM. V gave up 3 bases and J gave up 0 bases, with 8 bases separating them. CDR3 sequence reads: CASSFSRANYGYTF. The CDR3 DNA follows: TGTGCCAGCAGTTTTAGCCGAGCTAACTATGGCTACACCTTC.

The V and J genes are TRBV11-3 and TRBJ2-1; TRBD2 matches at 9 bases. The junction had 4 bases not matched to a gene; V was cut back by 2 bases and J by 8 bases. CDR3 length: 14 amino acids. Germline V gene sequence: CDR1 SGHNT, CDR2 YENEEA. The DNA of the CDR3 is TGTGCCAGCAGCTTACTAGCGGGATCCCATGAGCAGTTCTTC. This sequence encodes CASSLLAGSHEQFF.

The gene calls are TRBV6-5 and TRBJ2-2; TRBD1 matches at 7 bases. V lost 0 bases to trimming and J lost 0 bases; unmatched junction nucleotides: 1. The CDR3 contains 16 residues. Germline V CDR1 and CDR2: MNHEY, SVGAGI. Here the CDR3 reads CASSYSGTANTGELFF. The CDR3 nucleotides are TGTGCCAGCAGTTACTCGGGGACAGCGAACACCGGGGAGCTGTTTTTT.

CDR3 sequence (DNA): TGTGCCAGCAGCTTGGCCGGGACAGGGGTTGGCGAGCAGTACTTC. Protein: CASSLAGTGVGEQYF. The chain combines TRBV5-4 with TRBJ2-7; 10 bases agree with TRBD1. Unmatched junction bases numbered 6, after V lost 0 bases and J lost 6 bases. The CDR3 sequence is 15 residues long. Germline CDR1 SGHNT, CDR2 YYREEE (reference sequence).

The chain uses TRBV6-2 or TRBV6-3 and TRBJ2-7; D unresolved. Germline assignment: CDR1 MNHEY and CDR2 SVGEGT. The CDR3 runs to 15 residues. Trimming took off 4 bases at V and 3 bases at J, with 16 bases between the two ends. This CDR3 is CASSSPPSLIYEQYF. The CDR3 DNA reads TGTGCCAGCAGTTCCCCCCCTAGTCTGATCTACGAGCAGTACTTC.

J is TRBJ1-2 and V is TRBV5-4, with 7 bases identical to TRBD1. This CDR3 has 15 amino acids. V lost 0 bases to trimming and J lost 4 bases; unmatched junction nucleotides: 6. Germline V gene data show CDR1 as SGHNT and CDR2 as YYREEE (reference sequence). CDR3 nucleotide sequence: TGTGCCAGCAGCTTGGGACAGGGAAATCTCTATGGCTACACCTTC. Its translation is CASSLGQGNLYGYTF.

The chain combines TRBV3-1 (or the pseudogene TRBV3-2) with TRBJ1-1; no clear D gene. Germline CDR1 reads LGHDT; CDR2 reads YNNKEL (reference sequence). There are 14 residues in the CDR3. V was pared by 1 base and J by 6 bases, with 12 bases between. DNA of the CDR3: TGTGCCAGCAGCCAAGTCGGCAGAGGTTCTGAAGCTTTCTTT. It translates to CASSQVGRGSEAFF.

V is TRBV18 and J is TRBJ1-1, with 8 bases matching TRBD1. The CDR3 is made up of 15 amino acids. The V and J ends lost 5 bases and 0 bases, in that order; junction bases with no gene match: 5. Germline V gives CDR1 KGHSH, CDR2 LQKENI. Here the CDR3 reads CASSSEQGVNTEAFF. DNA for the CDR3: TGTGCCAGCTCATCCGAACAGGGGGTGAACACTGAAGCTTTCTTT.